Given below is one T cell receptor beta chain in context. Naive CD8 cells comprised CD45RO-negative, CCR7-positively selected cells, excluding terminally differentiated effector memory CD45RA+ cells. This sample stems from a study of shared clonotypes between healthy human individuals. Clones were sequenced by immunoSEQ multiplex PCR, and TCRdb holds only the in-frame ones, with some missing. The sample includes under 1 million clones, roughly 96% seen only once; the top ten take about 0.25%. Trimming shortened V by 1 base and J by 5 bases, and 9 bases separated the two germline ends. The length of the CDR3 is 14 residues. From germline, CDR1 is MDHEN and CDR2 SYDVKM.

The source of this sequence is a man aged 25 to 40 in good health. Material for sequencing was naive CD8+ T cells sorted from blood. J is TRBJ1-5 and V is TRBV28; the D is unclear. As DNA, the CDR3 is TGTGCCAGCAGTTTATTTAGGGCGGATCAGCCCCAGCATTTT. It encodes CASSLFRADQPQHF.